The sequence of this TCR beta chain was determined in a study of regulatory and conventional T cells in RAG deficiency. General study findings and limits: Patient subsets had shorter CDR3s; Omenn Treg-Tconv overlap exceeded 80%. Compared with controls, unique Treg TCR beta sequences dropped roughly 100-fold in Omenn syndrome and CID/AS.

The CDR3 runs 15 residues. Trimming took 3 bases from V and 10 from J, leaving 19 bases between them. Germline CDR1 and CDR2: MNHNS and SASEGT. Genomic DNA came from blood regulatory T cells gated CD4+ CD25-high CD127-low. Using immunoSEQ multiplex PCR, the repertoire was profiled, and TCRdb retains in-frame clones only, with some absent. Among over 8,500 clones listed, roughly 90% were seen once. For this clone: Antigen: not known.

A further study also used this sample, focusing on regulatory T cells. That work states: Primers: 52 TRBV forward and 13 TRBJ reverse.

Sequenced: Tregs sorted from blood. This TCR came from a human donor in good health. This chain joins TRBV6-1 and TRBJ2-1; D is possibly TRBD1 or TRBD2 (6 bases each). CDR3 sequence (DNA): TGTGCCAGCAGTGAGAACCCCCCGGGGGCCGGGGAGCAGTTCTTC. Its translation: CASSENPPGAGEQFF.